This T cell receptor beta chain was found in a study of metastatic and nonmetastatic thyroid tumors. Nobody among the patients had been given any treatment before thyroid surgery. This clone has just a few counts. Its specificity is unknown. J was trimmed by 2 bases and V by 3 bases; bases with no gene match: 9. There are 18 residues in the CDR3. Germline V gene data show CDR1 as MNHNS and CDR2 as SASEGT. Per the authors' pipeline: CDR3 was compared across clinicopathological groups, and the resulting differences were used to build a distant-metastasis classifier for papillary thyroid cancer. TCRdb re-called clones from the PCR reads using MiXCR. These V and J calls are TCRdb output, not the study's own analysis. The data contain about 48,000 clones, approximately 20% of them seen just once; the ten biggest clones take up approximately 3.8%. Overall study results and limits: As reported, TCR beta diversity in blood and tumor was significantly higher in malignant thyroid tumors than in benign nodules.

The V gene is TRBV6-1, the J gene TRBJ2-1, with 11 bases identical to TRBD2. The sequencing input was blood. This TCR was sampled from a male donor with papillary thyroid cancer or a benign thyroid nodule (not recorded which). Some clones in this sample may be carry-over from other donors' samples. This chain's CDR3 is CASSDEASGGTPYNEQFF. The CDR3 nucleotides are TGTGCCAGCAGTGACGAGGCTAGCGGGGGGACCCCCTACAATGAGCAGTTCTTC.